Below, 23 T cell receptor beta chains from the same sample are listed, as sequenced in a study of shared clonotypes between healthy human individuals. Method: immunoSEQ multiplex PCR; TCRdb's copy keeps in-frame clones and lacks some. The sample shows 400,000 to 600,000 clones, 70% to 80% of them seen only once. The sample consisted of PBMCs. Every receptor here comes from a woman aged 40 to 50 in good health. Some clones in this sample may be carry-over from other donors' samples.

The V call is TRBV10-3, the J call TRBJ2-7; D is perhaps TRBD1 or TRBD2 (5 bases each). Between the trimmed V and J ends, which lost 10 bases and 5 bases, there was a span of 9 bases. The CDR3 contains 10 residues. CDR1 ENHRY and CDR2 SYGVKD come from the germline V gene. This chain's CDR3 is CATGTDEQYF. In DNA form, the CDR3 reads TGTGCCACCGGGACGGACGAGCAGTACTTC.

The J gene is TRBJ2-2, the V gene TRBV18; D gene uncertain. Per germline, CDR1 KGHSH and CDR2 LQKENI. There are 12 residues in the CDR3. Trimming left V 6 bases short and J 2 bases short, with 4 bases between. The CDR3 DNA sequence: TGTGCCAGCTCGATTAACACCGGGGAGCTGTTTTTT. Protein product: CASSINTGELFF. Together with reference TRBV18 and TRBJ2-2, the CDR3 gives the full variable domain: NAGVMQNPRHLVRRRGQEARLRCSPMKGHSHVYWYRQLPEEGLKFMVYLQKENIIDESGMPKERFSAEFPKEGPSILRIQQVVRGDSAAYFCASSINTGELFFGEGSRLTVL.

The chain joins TRBV14 to TRBJ2-7; 15 bases align to TRBD2. The CDR3 has 13 amino acids. The junction had 4 bases not matched to a gene; V was cut back by 4 bases and J by 12 bases. Germline V lookup: CDR1 SGHDN, CDR2 FVKESK. DNA of the CDR3: TGTGCCAGCAGCCCGGGACTAGCGGGAGGCGGGTACTTC. Its protein product is CASSPGLAGGGYF. Variable domain in full (rest from reference TRBV14 and TRBJ2-7): EAGVTQFPSHSVIEKGQTVTLRCDPISGHDNLYWYRRVMGKEIKFLLHFVKESKQDESGMPNNRFLAERTGGTYSTLKVQPAELEDSGVYFCASSPGLAGGGYFGPGTRLTVT.

The rearrangement joins TRBV27 to TRBJ1-2; TRBD1 might be the D (5 bases). Germline CDR1 and CDR2: MNHEY and SMNVEV (reference sequence). The germline V and J ends were trimmed by 8 bases and 8 bases, with 21 bases remaining between them. The CDR3 is made up of 14 amino acids. This chain's CDR3 is CASGPLRVREGYTF. CDR3 sequence (DNA): TGTGCCAGCGGGCCCCTGAGGGTCAGGGAAGGCTACACCTTC.

J is TRBJ2-7 and V is TRBV19; a possible D gene is TRBD1 (6 bases). V shed 5 bases and J shed 5 bases, with 22 bases lying between them. Per the germline V gene, CDR1 is LNHDA and CDR2 is SQIVND (reference sequence). The CDR3 runs to 16 residues. The CDR3 region is CASSPAKETGLNEQYF. Here the CDR3 DNA reads TGTGCCAGTAGTCCAGCGAAGGAGACAGGCCTTAACGAGCAGTACTTC. Supplemented by reference TRBV19 and TRBJ2-7, the full variable domain reads DGGITQSPKYLFRKEGQNVTLSCEQNLNHDAMYWYRQDPGQGLRLIYYSQIVNDFQKGDIAEGYSVSREKKESFPLTVTSAQKNPTAFYLCASSPAKETGLNEQYFGPGTRLTVT.

The chain combines TRBV4-3 with TRBJ2-1; 7 positions match TRBD2. CDR1 LGHNA and CDR2 YSLEER come from the germline V gene. The CDR3 totals 14 residues. J was trimmed by 7 bases and V by 5 bases; bases with no gene match: 8. This CDR3 is CASSDMGGGNEQFF. CDR3 DNA: TGCGCCAGCAGCGACATGGGGGGGGGAAATGAGCAGTTCTTC.

For this clone: This likely came from a read error, as a far larger clone is one base away. The same CDR3 can be traced to other DNA sequences in this sample. The CDR3 protein is CAWSVPAQPEAFF. CDR3 coding DNA: TGCGCCTGGAGTGTACCCGCCCAACCTGAAGCTTTCTTT. V is TRBV30 and J is TRBJ1-1; D gene uncertain. This CDR3 is built from 13 residues. The germline V gene has CDR1 GTSNPN and CDR2 SVGIG (reference sequence).

V usage is TRBV19 and J usage is TRBJ1-4, with a tentative D call TRBD1 (6 bases). This CDR3 has 14 amino acids. Germline V gene sequence: CDR1 LNHDA, CDR2 SQIVND (reference sequence). V lost 4 bases and J lost 2, with 8 bases in between. CDR3 nucleotides: TGTGCCAGTAGTAACACAGGGACTAATGAAAAACTGTTTTTT. Translated, it gives CASSNTGTNEKLFF.

The chain has TRBV10-2 and TRBJ2-7; D tentatively reads TRBD1 or TRBD2 (6 bases each). V shed 3 bases and J shed 0 bases, with 12 bases lying between them. Germline CDR1 reads WSHSY; CDR2 reads SAAADI. There are 15 residues in the CDR3. The CDR3 loop is CASSDGGHNSYEQYF. CDR3 coding DNA: TGCGCCAGCAGTGATGGGGGGCACAACTCCTACGAGCAGTACTTC.

This clone has a count of ten or more. This chain joins TRBV27 and TRBJ2-5; 7 bases agree with TRBD1. Germline values: CDR1 MNHEY, CDR2 SMNVEV (reference sequence). Losses at the gene ends were 6 bases for V and 4 bases for J; bases not matched to a gene: 11. The CDR3 runs to 15 residues. The CDR3 region is CASSPTKGARETQYF. The CDR3 DNA reads TGTGCCAGCAGCCCCACAAAGGGGGCCCGAGAGACCCAGTACTTC.

V is TRBV5-8 and J is TRBJ2-5, with D perhaps given as TRBD1 or TRBD2 (6 bases each). Looked up from germline, CDR1 is SGHTS and CDR2 is YDEGEE. The V end lost 6 bases, the J end lost 5 bases, and 20 bases lay between the germline ends. There are 15 residues in the CDR3. CDR3 DNA: TGTGCCAGCACCCCAAGGGGGGTAAACGGGGAGACCCAGTACTTC. It specifies CASTPRGVNGETQYF.

The genes are TRBV6-1 and TRBJ2-7, with D hard to call. Germline lookup yields CDR1 MNHNS and CDR2 SASEGT. The CDR3 sequence is 13 residues long. Trimming pared 0 bases from V and 7 bases from J, leaving 10 bases between. CDR3 sequence reads: CASSEAWDREQYF. CDR3 DNA: TGTGCCAGCAGTGAAGCTTGGGATCGTGAGCAGTACTTC.

This clone was detected once. The V gene is TRBV12-5, the J gene TRBJ2-1, with 7 bases fitting TRBD2. Trimming cost V 7 bases and J 14 bases; bases outside gene matches: 14. The CDR3 consists of 13 residues. Germline V gene data show CDR1 as LGHNT and CDR2 as FRNRAP. The CDR3 nucleotides read TGTGCTAGTGCCCCGACTAGCCGATGGGGAGAGTTCTTC. This gives the protein CASAPTSRWGEFF.

The chain joins TRBV29-1 to TRBJ2-5; 9 positions match TRBD2. The CDR3 covers 13 residues. The ends lost 7 bases at V and 1 base at J; junction bases unmatched: 4. Germline V lookup: CDR1 SQVTM, CDR2 ANQGSEA. The CDR3 bases are TGCAGCGCCTCGACTAGCGGCCAAGAGACCCAGTACTTC. It is translated as CSASTSGQETQYF.

The V gene is TRBV11-2, the J gene TRBJ2-3; 12 nucleotides match TRBD2. The CDR3 consists of 16 residues. V gave up 4 bases and J gave up 8 bases; unmatched junction bases: 10. Germline V gene data show CDR1 as SGHAT and CDR2 as FQNNGV. CDR3 DNA sequence: TGTGCCAGCAGCTCCCGCCTAGCGGGAGGGGCGGGTACGCAGTATTTT. Translation gives CASSSRLAGGAGTQYF. Looking up the rest from reference TRBV11-2 and TRBJ2-3 gives the full variable domain: EAGVAQSPRYKIIEKRQSVAFWCNPISGHATLYWYQQILGQGPKLLIQFQNNGVVDDSQLPKDRFSAERLKGVDSTLKIQPAKLEDSAVYLCASSSRLAGGAGTQYFGPGTRLTVL.

This clone was seen many times. Other DNA variants within this sample encode the same CDR3. The chain carries TRBV5-6 and TRBJ1-2; maybe TRBD1 (5 bases). V dropped 0 bases and J dropped 3 bases, with 12 bases sitting between them. This CDR3 comprises 15 residues. Germline lookup yields CDR1 SGHDT and CDR2 YYEEEE. CDR3 nucleotide sequence: TGTGCCAGCAGCTTGGCCGACAGTTACCACTATGGCTACACCTTC. This translates into CASSLADSYHYGYTF.

J is TRBJ2-1 and V is TRBV7-9, with 11 bases aligning to TRBD2. The CDR3 is 15 residues long. Germline V gene sequence: CDR1 SEHNR, CDR2 FQNEAQ (reference sequence). V was pared by 5 bases and J by 8 bases, with 8 bases of the junction left unmatched. CDR3 in DNA: TGTGCCAGCAGCCCAGGGTTAGCGGGAGGGGATGAGCAGTTCTTC. Translation gives CASSPGLAGGDEQFF.

This clone appeared many times. A read error is the likely source, as a far larger clone sits one nucleotide away. The identical CDR3 is also encoded by other nucleotide sequences in the sample. The genes are TRBV2 and TRBJ2-1, with D perhaps given as TRBD1 or TRBD2 (5 bases each). Germline assignment: CDR1 SNHLY and CDR2 FYNNEI. The CDR3 is 13 residues long. Trimming took 1 base from V and 4 from J, leaving 5 bases between them. The CDR3 DNA follows: TGTGCCAGCAGTGAAGGGGGGTACAATGAGCAGTTCTTC. Translated, it gives CASSEGGYNEQFF.

This CDR3 is CASSPLQGAQIVDTQYF. The CDR3 nucleotides read TGTGCCAGCAGTCCCCTCCAGGGGGCGCAAATAGTTGATACGCAGTATTTT. The chain couples TRBV28 to TRBJ2-3, with TRBD1 matching 8 bases. The germline V gene has CDR1 MDHEN and CDR2 SYDVKM. The V gene end was trimmed by 5 bases and the J gene end by 6 bases; junction bases not matched to a gene: 16. The CDR3 length is 17 residues.

J is TRBJ1-5 and V is TRBV27; D is perhaps TRBD1 (6 bases). Germline V gene lookup returns CDR1 MNHEY and CDR2 SMNVEV (reference sequence). The CDR3 loop spans 17 amino acids. Between the trimmed V and J ends, which lost 0 bases and 0 bases, there was a span of 12 bases. The CDR3, as DNA: TGTGCCAGCAGTTTATCATACAGGGCCTATAGCAATCAGCCCCAGCATTTT. This sequence encodes CASSLSYRAYSNQPQHF.

The V gene is TRBV27, the J gene TRBJ2-7; weak D call: TRBD2 (6 bases). The V and J ends lost 7 bases and 3 bases respectively, with 10 bases between them. The length of the CDR3 is 12 residues. CDR1 and CDR2 (germline): MNHEY, SMNVEV (reference sequence). Here the CDR3 reads CASKGLHYEQYF. Here the CDR3 DNA reads TGTGCCAGCAAGGGACTCCACTACGAGCAGTACTTC.

Only one count was recorded for this clone. The chain employs TRBV29-1 and TRBJ2-1, with TRBD2 matching over 10 bases. CDR3 length equals 16 residues. With V trimmed by 3 bases and J by 6 bases, 11 bases remained unmatched. Germline loops: CDR1 SQVTM, CDR2 ANQGSEA. CDR3 loop: CSVEGNSGRWGNEQFF. DNA of the CDR3: TGCAGCGTTGAGGGTAATAGCGGGAGGTGGGGCAATGAGCAGTTCTTC.

The CDR3 nucleotides read TGTGCCAGCAGGTTACAGGGGGCCAGTGGCTACACCTTC. It is translated as CASRLQGASGYTF. V and J are TRBV5-4 and TRBJ1-2, with 9 bases fitting TRBD1. Germline values: CDR1 SGHNT, CDR2 YYREEE (reference sequence). The CDR3 has 13 residues. V gave up 5 bases and J gave up 7 bases; unmatched junction bases: 6.